This TCR beta chain was retrieved from a study of T cells in Graves' hyperthyroidism and ophthalmopathy. This clonotype was detected ten times or more. The antigen is unknown. The TCR beta CDR3 regions underwent amplification using RNA transcripts as the source. RT-PCR in the first round (using the HTBI primer set) targeted the TCR CDR3. One entry per CDR3 protein, called by TCRdb with MiXCR from the multiplex PCR reads. The sample records 350,000 or so distinct CDR3 sequences, 15% to 20% being singletons. This CDR3 has 12 residues. V lost 6 bases and J lost 6, with 12 bases in between. Germline CDR1 MNHEY, CDR2 SVGEGT. Clinical symptoms, serum thyroxine and TRAb, thyroid ultrasound and orbital computed tomography together formed the diagnostic basis. Study-wide findings and caveats: Most thyroid clonotypes with frequency above 0.001 were detected in blood.

The gene calls are TRBV6-2 or TRBV6-3 and TRBJ2-7; maybe TRBD2 (5 bases). This clonotype was obtained from a woman aged 30 to 39 with Graves' hyperthyroidism that later progressed to Graves' ophthalmopathy. The sequenced sample consisted of blood. CDR3 region: CASSYIRGEQYF. CDR3 sequence (DNA): TGTGCCAGCAGCTACATCCGGGGCGAGCAGTACTTC.